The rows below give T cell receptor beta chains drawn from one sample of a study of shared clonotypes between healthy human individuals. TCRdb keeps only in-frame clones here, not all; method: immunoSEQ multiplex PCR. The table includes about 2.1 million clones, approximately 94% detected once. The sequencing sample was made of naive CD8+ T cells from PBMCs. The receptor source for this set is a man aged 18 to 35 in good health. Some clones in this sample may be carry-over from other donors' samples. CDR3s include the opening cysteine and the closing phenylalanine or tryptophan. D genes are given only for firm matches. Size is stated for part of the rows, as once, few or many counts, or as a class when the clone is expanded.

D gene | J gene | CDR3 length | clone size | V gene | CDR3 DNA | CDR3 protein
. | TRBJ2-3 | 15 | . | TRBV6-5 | TGTGCCAGCGCCTCTTTGGCAGCCCCCACAGATACGCAGTATTTT | CASASLAAPTDTQYF
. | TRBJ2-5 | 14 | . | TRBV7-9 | TGTGCCAGCAGCTTAGGCGGGTTGCTAGAGACCCAGTACTTC | CASSLGGLLETQYF
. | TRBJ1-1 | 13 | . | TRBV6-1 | TGTGCCAGCAGTGAAAGGGCAGCCCCTGAAGCTTTCTTT | CASSERAAPEAFF
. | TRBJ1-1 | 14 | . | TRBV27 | TGTGCCAGCAGTTTACAGGGGTCGGACACTGAAGCTTTCTTT | CASSLQGSDTEAFF
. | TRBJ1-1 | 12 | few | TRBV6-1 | TGTGCCAGCAGTGACGGACCCTTAGAGGCTTTCTTT | CASSDGPLEAFF
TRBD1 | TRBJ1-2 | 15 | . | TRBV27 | TGTGCCAGCAGTTCTAGAGCCGGGACAGGCTATGGCTACACCTTC | CASSSRAGTGYGYTF
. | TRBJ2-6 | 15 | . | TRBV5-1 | TGCGCCACTACAATATGGATCTCTGGGGCCAACGTCCTGACTTTC | CATTIWISGANVLTF
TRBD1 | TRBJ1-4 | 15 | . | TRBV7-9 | TGTGCCAGCAGCCCGAGGACAGGGAGTACTGAAAAACTGTTTTTT | CASSPRTGSTEKLFF
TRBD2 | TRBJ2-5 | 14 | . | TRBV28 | TGTGCCAGCTCTAGCGGCCCTAGGGAAGAGACCCAGTACTTC | CASSSGPREETQYF
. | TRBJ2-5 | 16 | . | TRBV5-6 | TGTGCCAGCAGCCAGGAGGAACTGGGCCCGGGGGAGACCCAGTACTTC | CASSQEELGPGETQYF